A selection of T cell receptor beta chains follows, all from one sample in a study of PD-1 blockade in classical Hodgkin lymphoma. The table came from immunoSEQ multiplex PCR; TCRdb's copy has only in-frame clones and leaves some out. The table lists about 37,000 clones, 88% of them singletons. The sequencing here drew on peripheral blood mononuclear cells (PBMCs), taken before the second cycle of nivolumab. All receptors derive from a human donor with classical Hodgkin lymphoma. CDR3s include the opening cysteine and the closing phenylalanine or tryptophan. D genes are given only for firm matches. Rows may omit the clone size; those that give it use once, few, many or a size class.

J: TRBJ2-1
size: once
D: -
V: TRBV5-6
DNA: TGTGCCAGCAGCCGTAGGGGAAGCTCCTACAATGAGCAGTTCTTC
CDR3: CASSRRGSSYNEQFF

J: TRBJ2-7
size: -
D: TRBD1
V: TRBV5-4
DNA: TGTGCCAGCAGCGGGGAAGGGACAGCTTTCTACGAGCAGTACTTC
CDR3: CASSGEGTAFYEQYF

J: TRBJ2-7
size: -
D: TRBD2
V: TRBV6-6
DNA: TGTGCCAGCAGTCACCGACTAGCGGGCCCCCGCGAGCAGTACTTC
CDR3: CASSHRLAGPREQYF

J: TRBJ2-7
size: -
D: TRBD2
V: TRBV4-2
DNA: TGTGCCAGCAGCCAAGGGCTAGCGGGATACGAGCAGTACTTC
CDR3: CASSQGLAGYEQYF

J: TRBJ2-3
size: -
D: TRBD2
V: TRBV27
DNA: TGTGCCAGCAGTTTAATTAGCGGGAGAGGCGCAGATACGCAGTATTTT
CDR3: CASSLISGRGADTQYF

J: TRBJ2-1
size: -
D: -
V: TRBV9
DNA: TGTGCCAGCAGCGTATTTTCTGGGTACAATGAGCAGTTCTTC
CDR3: CASSVFSGYNEQFF

J: TRBJ2-3
size: -
D: -
V: TRBV28
DNA: TGTGCCAGCAGTTCTCCGGTATCTCTTCGACACACAGATACGCAGTATTTT
CDR3: CASSSPVSLRHTDTQYF

J: TRBJ2-7
size: -
D: -
V: TRBV7-6
DNA: TGTGCCAGCAGCTTAAAGGAGGGAACCTACGAGCAGTACTTC
CDR3: CASSLKEGTYEQYF

J: TRBJ2-7
size: -
D: TRBD2
V: TRBV28
DNA: TGTGCCACCAGACTAGCGGGAGCCGAGCAGTACTTC
CDR3: CATRLAGAEQYF

J: TRBJ1-2
size: few
D: -
V: TRBV10-3
DNA: TGTGCCACCTCTAGGACCAACTATGGCTACACCTTC
CDR3: CATSRTNYGYTF

J: TRBJ1-2
size: few
D: -
V: TRBV6-5
DNA: TGTGCCAGCAGGTCAGGGATTGGTGGCTACACCTTC
CDR3: CASRSGIGGYTF

J: TRBJ1-1
size: few
D: -
V: TRBV2
DNA: TGTGCCAGCAAAGGAGTTTGGGACACTGAAGCTTTCTTT
CDR3: CASKGVWDTEAFF

J: TRBJ2-1
size: -
D: TRBD2
V: TRBV5-6
DNA: TGTGCCAGCAGCTTGAGTGGTGGACTAGCGGGCAATGAGCAGTTCTTC
CDR3: CASSLSGGLAGNEQFF

J: TRBJ1-5
size: -
D: -
V: TRBV19
DNA: TGTGCCAGTTCTACCCTATTGGACAGCGGCCTAAATCAGCCCCAGCATTTT
CDR3: CASSTLLDSGLNQPQHF

J: TRBJ1-4
size: few
D: -
V: TRBV4-1
DNA: TGCGCCAGCAGCCCCCAGGAAGGGGTTGCTGAAAAACTGTTTTTT
CDR3: CASSPQEGVAEKLFF

J: TRBJ2-1
size: once
D: TRBD2
V: TRBV19
DNA: TGTGCCAGTAGTCAGACTAGCGGGAAAATGGAGCAGTTCTTC
CDR3: CASSQTSGKMEQFF

J: TRBJ2-1
size: -
D: -
V: TRBV10-3
DNA: TGTGCCATCAAGGAAGATTTCTACAATGAGCAGTTCTTC
CDR3: CAIKEDFYNEQFF

J: TRBJ2-1
size: once
D: -
V: TRBV5-5
DNA: TGTGCCAGCAGCTTCAAGGTTGTACAGGGAGCGGATGAGCAGTTCTTC
CDR3: CASSFKVVQGADEQFF

J: TRBJ1-2
size: -
D: TRBD1
V: TRBV6-4
DNA: TGTGCCAGCAGTGAATTCCGGGGCAGGGGGGTTGCTAACTATGGCTACACCTTC
CDR3: CASSEFRGRGVANYGYTF

J: TRBJ2-3
size: -
D: -
V: TRBV2
DNA: TGTGCCAGCAGTGAATCACAGAGCCCCACAGATACGCAGTATTTT
CDR3: CASSESQSPTDTQYF

J: TRBJ2-3
size: -
D: -
V: TRBV6-6
DNA: TGTGCCAGCAGCCTTAGTGGCACAGATACGCAGTATTTT
CDR3: CASSLSGTDTQYF

J: TRBJ2-5
size: -
D: -
V: TRBV18
DNA: TGTGCCAGCTCACCTGGAAAAAACTTAGGTAGAGAGACCCAGTACTTC
CDR3: CASSPGKNLGRETQYF

J: TRBJ2-2
size: -
D: -
V: TRBV28
DNA: TGTGCCAGCAGTTTGTGGAGCGCGAACACCGGGGAGCTGTTTTTT
CDR3: CASSLWSANTGELFF

J: TRBJ1-2
size: -
D: -
V: TRBV6-5
DNA: TGTGCCAGCAGTTTACAGTATGGCTACACCTTC
CDR3: CASSLQYGYTF

J: TRBJ2-1
size: -
D: TRBD2
V: TRBV4-2
DNA: TGTGCCAGCAGCCAAGATGGGGGTACTAGCGGCTACAATGAGCAGTTCTTC
CDR3: CASSQDGGTSGYNEQFF

J: TRBJ2-1
size: once
D: TRBD2
V: TRBV6-5
DNA: TGTGCCAGCAGTTATGGCGGGAGTGGGTACAATGAGCAGTTCTTC
CDR3: CASSYGGSGYNEQFF

J: TRBJ1-2
size: -
D: -
V: TRBV28
DNA: TGTGCCAGCAGTCCCAGAAACTATGGCTACACCTTC
CDR3: CASSPRNYGYTF

J: TRBJ2-3
size: -
D: -
V: TRBV7-2
DNA: TGTGCCAGCAGCCCTCAGGGCCAGGGAGATACGCAGTATTTT
CDR3: CASSPQGQGDTQYF

J: TRBJ2-7
size: -
D: -
V: TRBV4-1
DNA: TGCGCCAGCAGCCAAGCGGGCAGGGCGTACGAGCAGTACTTC
CDR3: CASSQAGRAYEQYF

J: TRBJ1-1
size: -
D: TRBD1
V: TRBV14
DNA: TGTGCCAGCAGACCTACTTACAGGGGGCGCCCCCCTGAAGCTTTCTTT
CDR3: CASRPTYRGRPPEAFF

J: TRBJ2-7
size: -
D: -
V: TRBV5-1
DNA: TGCGCCAGCAGCTTGGGGGCAGGGGATTCATACGAGCAGTACTTC
CDR3: CASSLGAGDSYEQYF

J: TRBJ2-5
size: -
D: -
V: TRBV5-1
DNA: TGCGCCAGCAGCTTGGTAGAGACCCAGTACTTC
CDR3: CASSLVETQYF

J: TRBJ1-2
size: once
D: -
V: TRBV6-1
DNA: TGTGCCAGCAGTGAAGGCCTTTATGGCTACACCTTC
CDR3: CASSEGLYGYTF

J: TRBJ2-2
size: -
D: -
V: TRBV11-2
DNA: TGTGCCAGCAGCTTCGGCCAGGCGGACACCGGGGAGCTGTTTTTT
CDR3: CASSFGQADTGELFF

J: TRBJ2-7
size: -
D: -
V: TRBV10-3
DNA: TGTGCCACCGGACAGATTTACGAGCAGTACTTC
CDR3: CATGQIYEQYF

J: TRBJ1-1
size: -
D: -
V: TRBV11-2
DNA: TGTGCCAGCAGCTTAGTCTCCCAGGGGAACACTGAAGCTTTCTTT
CDR3: CASSLVSQGNTEAFF

J: TRBJ2-3
size: -
D: -
V: TRBV7-9
DNA: TGTGCCAGCAGCCGCAGGAAGGGGAGAGATACGCAGTATTTT
CDR3: CASSRRKGRDTQYF

J: TRBJ2-1
size: -
D: -
V: TRBV9
DNA: TGTGCCAGCAGCGTTTGGGGGCCCAATGAGCAGTTCTTC
CDR3: CASSVWGPNEQFF

J: TRBJ2-4
size: once
D: -
V: TRBV4-1
DNA: TGCGCCAGCAGCCAAAGTCGCCGCGGGGTTAGGGACATTCAGTACTTC
CDR3: CASSQSRRGVRDIQYF

J: TRBJ2-7
size: -
D: TRBD2
V: TRBV11-2
DNA: TGTGCCAGCAGCTTGGCCGGACTAGGGACCTACGAGCAGTACTTC
CDR3: CASSLAGLGTYEQYF

J: TRBJ2-3
size: -
D: TRBD2
V: TRBV27
DNA: TGTGCCAGCAGCAACTTAGCGGGAATGGATACGCAGTATTTT
CDR3: CASSNLAGMDTQYF

J: TRBJ2-3
size: -
D: -
V: TRBV5-6
DNA: TGTGCCAGCAGCCTCGCCGATACGCAGTATTTT
CDR3: CASSLADTQYF

J: TRBJ2-7
size: -
D: TRBD2
V: TRBV11-2
DNA: TGTGCCAGCAGCCCTCGACCGACTAGCGGGAGCTACGAGCAGTACTTC
CDR3: CASSPRPTSGSYEQYF

J: TRBJ1-1
size: -
D: -
V: TRBV19
DNA: TGTGCCAGTACCCAACCGGTTCCCTTTTGGCGGGGTGAAGCTTTCTTT
CDR3: CASTQPVPFWRGEAFF

J: TRBJ1-1
size: few
D: -
V: TRBV2
DNA: TGTGCCAGCAGTCCCTTTCTTGGCACTGAAGCTTTCTTT
CDR3: CASSPFLGTEAFF

J: TRBJ2-3
size: -
D: -
V: TRBV11-2
DNA: TGTGCCAGCAACGGGCCGACGGGCAGCACAGATACGCAGTATTTT
CDR3: CASNGPTGSTDTQYF

J: TRBJ2-1
size: -
D: TRBD1
V: TRBV7-6
DNA: TGTGCCAGCAGCTTAGGCAGGGGGCGTGAGCAGTTCTTC
CDR3: CASSLGRGREQFF

J: TRBJ2-7
size: -
D: -
V: TRBV19
DNA: TGTGCCAGTAGTATCCACAGGTTAAGCGAGCAGTACTTC
CDR3: CASSIHRLSEQYF

J: TRBJ2-7
size: -
D: TRBD1
V: TRBV7-9
DNA: TGTGCCAGCAGCTTTGGGACAGGGGACTACGAGCAGTACTTC
CDR3: CASSFGTGDYEQYF

J: TRBJ2-7
size: -
D: TRBD2
V: TRBV6-7
DNA: TGTGCCAGCAGTTACCCCTTAGAAGCGGGACTTATCGACGAGCAGTACTTC
CDR3: CASSYPLEAGLIDEQYF

J: TRBJ1-4
size: -
D: -
V: TRBV5-1
DNA: TGCGCCAGCAGCTTGGCTCTTTCTGAAAAACTGTTTTTT
CDR3: CASSLALSEKLFF

J: TRBJ2-3
size: -
D: -
V: TRBV7-9
DNA: TGTGCCAGCAGCTTAGCTACCTTTTGGGGTAAAACAGATACGCAGTATTTT
CDR3: CASSLATFWGKTDTQYF

J: TRBJ2-3
size: -
D: TRBD2
V: TRBV27
DNA: TGTGCCAGCAGCCGCAGGCTAGCGGGAGGCTCAGATACGCAGTATTTT
CDR3: CASSRRLAGGSDTQYF

J: TRBJ2-1
size: -
D: TRBD2
V: TRBV19
DNA: TGTGCCAGTAGTATCGGGACTAGCGGGCCCTACAATGAGCAGTTCTTC
CDR3: CASSIGTSGPYNEQFF

J: TRBJ2-3
size: once
D: -
V: TRBV6-1
DNA: TGTGCCAGCAGTGAGGAGTCTGGCCGCCCAGATACGCAGTATTTT
CDR3: CASSEESGRPDTQYF